This passage covers 32 T cell receptor beta chains from one sample sequenced in a study of cytomegalovirus exposure and HLA in healthy donors. The assay was immunoSEQ multiplex PCR, and TCRdb's table has in-frame clones only and misses some. The sample lists 220,000 or so clones; approximately 83% were seen once. What was sequenced was PBMCs. The receptors come from a woman aged 30 to 39 in good health and CMV-seropositive.

To note about this clone: One end of the junction does not line up with germline, which may come from a read error. The chain couples TRBV7-7 to TRBJ2-5; 12 nucleotides agree with TRBD2. CDR1 and CDR2 from the germline V gene are SSHAT and FNYEAQ (reference sequence). This CDR3 has 16 amino acids. This CDR3 reads CASSPSGRALGETQYF. Here the CDR3 DNA reads TGTGCTAGCAGCCCTAGCGGGAGGGCCCTCGGGGAGACCCAGTACTTC.

This clone was seen more than once but under ten times. V usage is TRBV18 and J usage is TRBJ1-5; no clear D gene. V lost 2 bases and J lost 4, with 6 bases in between. Germline V CDR1 and CDR2: KGHSH, LQKENI. The CDR3 has 13 residues. In nucleotides, the CDR3 is TGTGCCAGCTCACCAGGGTCGAATCAGCCCCAGCATTTT. Residues: CASSPGSNQPQHF.

The J gene is TRBJ1-5, the V gene TRBV6-5; D is ambiguous. CDR3 length: 13 amino acids. Per germline, CDR1 MNHEY and CDR2 SVGAGI. V gave up 4 bases and J gave up 4 bases, with 8 bases separating them. DNA for the CDR3: TGTGCCAGCAGTTTTGAGAGGAATCAGCCCCAGCATTTT. Amino acids: CASSFERNQPQHF.

The V and J genes are TRBV13 and TRBJ1-2, with 10 positions matching TRBD1. The germline V gene encodes CDR1 PRHDT and CDR2 FYEKMQ (reference sequence). V gave up 4 bases and J gave up 6 bases; unmatched junction bases: 5. CDR3 size: 14 residues. The CDR3 coding sequence is TGTGCCAGCAGCTACTACGGGACAGGGGATGGCTACACCTTC. It specifies CASSYYGTGDGYTF.

The chain is built from TRBV13 and TRBJ1-2; D not certain. V gave up 5 bases and J gave up 3 bases, with 19 bases separating them. Germline CDR1 is PRHDT and CDR2 is FYEKMQ (reference sequence). The CDR3 consists of 16 residues. The CDR3 bases are TGTGCCAGCAGCCCGAATCCCGAGGGTTTGGACTATGGCTACACCTTC. Its translation is CASSPNPEGLDYGYTF.

The chain joins TRBV6-5 to TRBJ2-1; possibly TRBD1 or TRBD2 for D (6 bases each). V dropped 5 bases and J dropped 4 bases, with 12 bases sitting between them. The CDR3 has 14 amino acids. The germline V gene has CDR1 MNHEY and CDR2 SVGAGI. In DNA form, the CDR3 reads TGTGCCAGCAGTAATCAGGGGAGGTACAATGAGCAGTTCTTC. Translation: CASSNQGRYNEQFF.

V is TRBV15 and J is TRBJ1-3; D perhaps matches TRBD1 (6 bases). Germline V gives CDR1 LNHNV, CDR2 YYDKDF (reference sequence). V was trimmed by 3 bases and J by 9 bases, leaving 12 bases between them. There are 13 residues in the CDR3. This CDR3 reads CATSSDTGTTIYF. The CDR3 nucleotides read TGTGCCACCAGCAGTGATACAGGGACCACCATATATTTT. Filled out from reference TRBV15 and TRBJ1-3, the complete variable domain reads DAMVIQNPRYQVTQFGKPVTLSCSQTLNHNVMYWYQQKSSQAPKLLFHYYDKDFNNEADTPDNFQSRRPNTSFCFLDIRSPGLGDTAMYLCATSSDTGTTIYFGEGSWLTVV.

The chain uses TRBV5-4 and TRBJ2-5, with a possible D match to TRBD1 (6 bases). Trimming left V 5 bases short and J 5 bases short, with 16 bases between. The germline V gene encodes CDR1 SGHNT and CDR2 YYREEE (reference sequence). CDR3 length equals 14 residues. The CDR3 here is CASRGTTGSETQYF. CDR3 sequence (DNA): TGTGCCAGCAGGGGGACAACCGGTAGCGAGACCCAGTACTTC.

This chain uses TRBV7-9 with TRBJ1-2; 7 nucleotides align to TRBD1. The germline V gene has CDR1 SEHNR and CDR2 FQNEAQ (reference sequence). CDR3 size: 15 residues. J lost 8 bases, V lost 5 bases, and 14 bases had no gene match. In DNA form, the CDR3 reads TGTGCCAGCAGCCTCACTTACAGGGGTGTTCGCGGCTACACCTTC. Translated, it gives CASSLTYRGVRGYTF.

The chain combines TRBV5-1 with TRBJ1-1, with TRBD1 matching over 7 bases. The V gene's germline CDR1 is SGHRS and CDR2 YFSETQ. The V segment lost 3 bases and the J segment 7 bases; nucleotides outside the gene matches: 6. The CDR3 has 13 amino acids. The CDR3 loop reads CASSSSQGNEAFF. DNA for the CDR3: TGCGCCAGCAGCTCATCACAGGGGAATGAAGCTTTCTTT. The whole variable domain, filled in from reference TRBV5-1 and TRBJ1-1, reads KAGVTQTPRYLIKTRGQQVTLSCSPISGHRSVSWYQQTPGQGLQFLFEYFSETQRNKGNFPGRFSGRQFSNSRSEMNVSTLELGDSALYLCASSSSQGNEAFFGQGTRLTVV.

J is TRBJ2-5 and V is TRBV11-3, with D possibly called TRBD1 or TRBD2 (7 bases each). V lost 8 bases, J lost 2 bases, and 18 bases lay in between. The CDR3 has 15 residues. Germline values: CDR1 SGHNT, CDR2 YENEEA. The CDR3 DNA reads TGTGCCAGCTCCCAGGGGGGAGGGGGACAAGAGACCCAGTACTTC. Amino acid sequence: CASSQGGGGQETQYF.

This clone was recorded at least ten times. V is TRBV4-3 and J is TRBJ2-1, with 10 positions matching TRBD1. CDR3 size: 15 residues. Germline trimming cut 1 base from V and 3 bases from J; bases unmatched to any gene: 0. CDR1 is LGHNA and CDR2 is YSLEER in the germline V gene. CDR3 region: CASSQGTGGYNEQFF. The CDR3 DNA reads TGCGCCAGCAGCCAAGGGACAGGGGGCTACAATGAGCAGTTCTTC.

This chain joins TRBV19 and TRBJ2-7; weak D call: TRBD1 (5 bases). Trimming cost V 3 bases and J 6 bases, with 12 bases left between them. The CDR3 has 13 amino acids. Germline lookup yields CDR1 LNHDA and CDR2 SQIVND (reference sequence). The CDR3 DNA reads as TGTGCCAGTAGTATTCGCCAGGGTCTCGAGCAGTACTTC. Residues: CASSIRQGLEQYF.

The chain is built from TRBV9 and TRBJ2-2, with 9 bases fitting TRBD2. Germline V gives CDR1 SGDLS, CDR2 YYNGEE. CDR3 length: 16 residues. Losses at the gene ends were 3 bases for V and 7 bases for J; bases not matched to a gene: 10. CDR3 loop: CASSENSGSRVGELFF. CDR3 nucleotides: TGTGCCAGCAGCGAGAATAGCGGGAGCAGAGTCGGGGAGCTGTTTTTT.

The table lists this clone with a few counts. The rearrangement uses TRBV30 and TRBJ2-1, with D possibly matching TRBD1 (6 bases). Per the germline V gene, CDR1 is GTSNPN and CDR2 is SVGIG (reference sequence). CDR3 length: 14 amino acids. The V gene lost 1 base and the J gene lost 6 bases, with 13 bases spanning the gap. The CDR3 loop is CAWSEGGSRNEQFF. The CDR3 DNA reads TGTGCCTGGAGTGAAGGGGGATCGCGCAATGAGCAGTTCTTC. Using reference TRBV30 and TRBJ2-1 for the parts outside the CDR3, the full variable domain is SQTIHQWPATLVQPVGSPLSLECTVEGTSNPNLYWYRQAAGRGLQLLFYSVGIGQISSEVPQNLSASRPQDRQFILSSKKLLLSDSGFYLCAWSEGGSRNEQFFGPGTRLTVL.

J is TRBJ2-7 and V is TRBV11-2; tentative D call: TRBD1 (5 bases). V was pared by 2 bases and J by 4 bases, with 15 bases between. The CDR3 loop spans 15 amino acids. The germline V gene encodes CDR1 SGHAT and CDR2 FQNNGV. In DNA, the CDR3 is TGTGCCAGCAGCTTATCACAGGCGACGACTTACGAGCAGTACTTC. Residues: CASSLSQATTYEQYF.

This chain links TRBV2 with TRBJ2-2, with 12 bases identical to TRBD2. V was pared by 8 bases and J by 6 bases, with 7 bases of the junction left unmatched. CDR1 and CDR2 from the germline V gene are SNHLY and FYNNEI. The CDR3 length is 15 residues. The CDR3 DNA follows: TGTGCCAGCGGACGACTAGCGGGAGCCGCCGGGGAGCTGTTTTTT. Translated, it gives CASGRLAGAAGELFF.

The sample holds one count of this clone. The V gene is TRBV6-1, the J gene TRBJ2-7; D call uncertain. The length of the CDR3 is 14 residues. The V and J ends lost 6 bases and 6 bases respectively, with 18 bases between them. Germline V CDR1 and CDR2: MNHNS, SASEGT. The CDR3 sequence is CASRETGPPGEQYF. For the CDR3, the DNA is TGTGCCAGCAGGGAGACTGGACCTCCTGGCGAGCAGTACTTC.

The chain combines TRBV30 with TRBJ2-2; 10 bases align to TRBD2. The CDR3 is 15 amino acids. V gave up 0 bases and J gave up 3 bases; unmatched junction bases: 1. Germline V gene sequence: CDR1 GTSNPN, CDR2 SVGIG (reference sequence). DNA for the CDR3: TGTGCCTGGAGTGTAGCGGGAGGGGACACCGGGGAGCTGTTTTTT. Translating gives CAWSVAGGDTGELFF.

This clone has at least ten counts. The V call is TRBV19, the J call TRBJ2-7; the D gene is possibly TRBD2 (6 bases). Germline loops: CDR1 LNHDA, CDR2 SQIVND (reference sequence). This CDR3 comprises 15 residues. Trimming removed 5 bases at V and 5 bases at J, with 19 bases between. The CDR3 loop reads CASSGGFDSYDEQYF. For the CDR3, the DNA is TGTGCCAGTAGTGGGGGGTTCGACAGTTACGACGAGCAGTACTTC.

The chain combines TRBV9 with TRBJ2-3; D possibly corresponds to TRBD1 (5 bases). The CDR3 length is 17 residues. The germline gives CDR1 SGDLS, CDR2 YYNGEE. The V end was cut by 1 base, the J end by 2 bases, with 17 bases between. DNA of the CDR3: TGTGCCAGCAGCGTACGGGCTGGGGCAGTATTCACAGATACGCAGTATTTT. Amino acid sequence: CASSVRAGAVFTDTQYF. The full variable domain, completed using reference TRBV9 and TRBJ2-3, is DSGVTQTPKHLITATGQRVTLRCSPRSGDLSVYWYQQSLDQGLQFLIQYYNGEERAKGNILERFSAQQFPDLHSELNLSSLELGDSALYFCASSVRAGAVFTDTQYFGPGTRLTVL.

The chain couples TRBV9 to TRBJ2-2, with 11 bases fitting TRBD1. Germline CDR1 and CDR2: SGDLS and YYNGEE. The J segment lost 4 bases and the V segment lost 0 bases, leaving 2 bases of the junction unmatched. The CDR3 consists of 16 residues. Here the CDR3 reads CASSVGGTGGTGELFF. CDR3 nucleotides: TGTGCCAGCAGCGTAGGCGGGACAGGGGGCACCGGGGAGCTGTTTTTT.

V gene TRBV9 combines with J gene TRBJ2-1, with 7 bases identical to TRBD2. The germline V gene encodes CDR1 SGDLS and CDR2 YYNGEE. The CDR3 totals 14 residues. V shed 4 bases, J shed 10 bases, and the junction held 11 bases outside the gene matches. The DNA for the CDR3 is TGTGCCAGCAGCCCCCACTTAGGGAGGGACGAGCAGTTCTTC. Translation gives CASSPHLGRDEQFF.

The chain is built from TRBV11-3 and TRBJ2-5; 7 nucleotides agree with TRBD1. The V segment lost 5 bases and the J segment 5 bases; nucleotides outside the gene matches: 8. This CDR3 comprises 14 residues. The germline CDR1 and CDR2 sequences are SGHNT and YENEEA. This CDR3 reads CASSRDSAGETQYF. CDR3 bases: TGTGCCAGCAGCCGGGACAGTGCCGGGGAGACCCAGTACTTC.

This chain joins TRBV4-1 and TRBJ1-2, with D hard to call. V was pared by 1 base and J by 0 bases, with 12 bases between. Germline assignment: CDR1 MGHRA and CDR2 YSYEKL. The CDR3 sequence is 16 residues long. This CDR3 is CASSQANSYSNYGYTF. The CDR3 DNA reads as TGCGCCAGCAGCCAAGCCAACAGTTACTCTAACTATGGCTACACCTTC.

The chain carries TRBV29-1 and TRBJ2-2; no firm D call. CDR1 is SQVTM and CDR2 is ANQGSEA in the germline V gene. V gave up 4 bases and J gave up 7 bases, with 7 bases separating them. The CDR3 sequence is 11 residues long. The CDR3 protein is CSVVHGGELFF. In DNA, the CDR3 is TGCAGCGTTGTACATGGCGGGGAGCTGTTTTTT.

The rearrangement links TRBV7-9 to TRBJ2-6, with a weak D call TRBD2 (5 bases). Deletions cut 2 bases from V and 4 bases from J, with 9 bases between. The germline CDR1 and CDR2 sequences are SEHNR and FQNEAQ (reference sequence). CDR3 size: 15 residues. The CDR3 DNA is TGTGCCAGCAGCTTATGGGGAGCCGGGGCCAACGTCCTGACTTTC. Protein: CASSLWGAGANVLTF.

The chain couples TRBV4-1 to TRBJ1-1, with 8 bases that match TRBD1. The germline V gene encodes CDR1 MGHRA and CDR2 YSYEKL. The CDR3 covers 15 residues. V gave up 4 bases and J gave up 1 base; unmatched junction bases: 5. The CDR3 region has the DNA TGCGCCAGCAGCCCAGGGGACAGGAGGAACACTGAAGCTTTCTTT. This gives the protein CASSPGDRRNTEAFF.

The genes are TRBV27 and TRBJ2-5; TRBD1 matches 8 bases. Trimming removed 3 bases from V and 4 bases from J; junction bases left unmatched: 10. Germline CDR1 reads MNHEY; CDR2 reads SMNVEV (reference sequence). The CDR3 extends over 16 amino acids. The CDR3 region is CASSFAHRGVGETQYF. The CDR3 DNA is TGTGCCAGCAGTTTCGCCCACAGGGGGGTGGGAGAGACCCAGTACTTC.

The chain has TRBV2 and TRBJ2-1, with D perhaps assigned TRBD1 or TRBD2 (5 bases each). Trimming took 4 bases from V and 10 from J, leaving 14 bases between them. This CDR3 comprises 13 residues. Germline V gene data show CDR1 as SNHLY and CDR2 as FYNNEI. The CDR3: CASSAGPASEQFF. DNA of the CDR3: TGTGCCAGCAGTGCGGGACCCGCCTCAGAGCAGTTCTTC.

V gene TRBV27 combines with J gene TRBJ2-7; a possible D gene is TRBD1 (5 bases). Trimming took 3 bases from V and 2 from J, leaving 8 bases between them. Germline V gene sequence: CDR1 MNHEY, CDR2 SMNVEV (reference sequence). This CDR3 is built from 13 residues. The CDR3 spells CASSFAGTYEQYF. The DNA of the CDR3 is TGTGCCAGCAGTTTTGCAGGGACCTACGAGCAGTACTTC.

This clone was recorded only once. The chain's CDR3 is CASSLTGGWSNQPQHF. CDR3 DNA sequence: TGTGCCAGCAGTTTGACAGGGGGCTGGAGCAATCAGCCCCAGCATTTT. V and J are TRBV27 and TRBJ1-5; TRBD1 matches 10 bases. This CDR3 region has 16 residues. CDR1 MNHEY and CDR2 SMNVEV come from the germline V gene (reference sequence). V gave up 3 bases and J gave up 1 base; unmatched junction bases: 3.